The 32 T cell receptor beta chains presented below share a single source sample, sequenced in a study of OX40 agonist ivuxolimab in advanced cancers. Only in-frame clones appear in the TCRdb table, and some are missing; sequencing was by immunoSEQ multiplex PCR. The sample yields about 85,000 clones, approximately 86% seen once. The starting material was CD4+ or CD8+ T cells sorted from blood, obtained in a trial of the OX40 agonist ivuxolimab. These receptors came from an adult with an advanced solid tumor such as melanoma, head and neck, liver or kidney cancer.

CDR3 loop: CASSLSWSGGYTF. The CDR3 DNA reads as TGTGCCAGCAGTCTCAGCTGGAGCGGTGGCTACACCTTC. This rearrangement joins TRBV5-8 to TRBJ1-2; D not resolved. The CDR3 loop spans 13 amino acids. V was trimmed by 5 bases and J by 7 bases, leaving 15 bases between them. In germline, CDR1 is SGHTS, CDR2 YDEGEE.

This clone was recorded once. The V call is TRBV5-5, the J call TRBJ2-2; D unclear. The V end was cut by 1 base, the J end by 4 bases, with 11 bases between. The germline V gene encodes CDR1 SGHKS and CDR2 YYEKEE (reference sequence). The CDR3 is 15 amino acids. The CDR3 DNA follows: TGTGCCAGCAGCTTGTCGAGATGGCTCACCGGGGAGCTGTTTTTT. Translated: CASSLSRWLTGELFF.

This sequence joins TRBV5-1 and TRBJ2-2; D is possibly TRBD2 (5 bases). Trimming removed 4 bases at V and 2 bases at J, with 18 bases between. The CDR3 spans 17 residues. The germline V gene has CDR1 SGHRS and CDR2 YFSETQ. Here the CDR3 reads CASSLGYGELNTGELFF. CDR3 DNA: TGCGCCAGCAGCCTTGGGTACGGGGAGTTAAACACCGGGGAGCTGTTTTTT. The complete variable domain, with remaining parts taken from reference TRBV5-1 and TRBJ2-2, reads KAGVTQTPRYLIKTRGQQVTLSCSPISGHRSVSWYQQTPGQGLQFLFEYFSETQRNKGNFPGRFSGRQFSNSRSEMNVSTLELGDSALYLCASSLGYGELNTGELFFGEGSRLTVL.

This chain connects TRBV29-1 to TRBJ2-1, with TRBD1 identical over 10 bases. The junction had 5 bases not matched to a gene; V was cut back by 6 bases and J by 6 bases. The CDR3 runs to 13 residues. The germline gives CDR1 SQVTM, CDR2 ANQGSEA. This CDR3 reads CSVDRQGANEQFF. CDR3 sequence (DNA): TGCAGCGTGGATCGACAGGGGGCCAATGAGCAGTTCTTC.

The chain uses TRBV28 and TRBJ2-2; no firm D call. CDR3 length: 15 amino acids. Trimming removed 8 bases from V and 4 bases from J, with 17 bases in between. Germline-derived CDR1 and CDR2 are MDHEN and SYDVKM. CDR3: CASLPQSRPTGELFF. The CDR3 bases are TGTGCCAGCCTCCCCCAGTCCAGGCCCACCGGGGAGCTGTTTTTT.

This rearrangement joins TRBV7-3 to TRBJ2-5, with D possibly matching TRBD2 (5 bases). The J call may be faulty, since TRBJ2-7 better matches the DNA end. The germline V gene has CDR1 SGHTA and CDR2 FQGTGA. This CDR3 is 15 amino acids long. The CDR3 loop reads CASSLRGKVSYEQYF. CDR3 coding DNA: TGTGCCAGCAGCTTACGGGGTAAGGTCTCCTACGAGCAGTACTTC.

The chain uses TRBV19 and TRBJ1-5; D is unclear. In germline, CDR1 is LNHDA, CDR2 SQIVND (reference sequence). The CDR3 is 15 residues long. The V end was cut by 6 bases, the J end by 5 bases, with 17 bases between. The CDR3 here is CASSRSGEDYQPQHF. Here the CDR3 DNA reads TGTGCCAGTAGCAGAAGTGGGGAGGATTATCAGCCCCAGCATTTT.

The J gene is TRBJ1-3, the V gene TRBV28, with D perhaps matching TRBD1 (6 bases). Germline V gene lookup returns CDR1 MDHEN and CDR2 SYDVKM. With 2 bases removed from V and 4 bases from J, the gap between germline ends came to 9 bases. This CDR3 is built from 14 residues. The CDR3 bases are TGTGCCAGCAGTTTACCGGGACAAGGAAACACCATATATTTT. Translation: CASSLPGQGNTIYF.

The V call is TRBV9, the J call TRBJ2-2; D perhaps matches TRBD2 (7 bases). From germline, CDR1 is SGDLS and CDR2 YYNGEE. The V and J ends lost 3 bases and 5 bases respectively, with 23 bases between them. This CDR3 is built from 18 residues. CDR3 in DNA: TGTGCCAGCAGCGCGATTTCGACAGGCCCCGGGGGGACCGGGGAGCTGTTTTTT. Protein sequence: CASSAISTGPGGTGELFF.

The rearrangement joins TRBV5-6 to TRBJ1-4; D gene uncertain. V was clipped by 4 bases and J by 0 bases, with 10 bases between them. The germline V gene encodes CDR1 SGHDT and CDR2 YYEEEE. The CDR3 length is 15 residues. In nucleotides, the CDR3 is TGTGCCAGCAGCCTCTACAGTGCAACTAATGAAAAACTGTTTTTT. Translated: CASSLYSATNEKLFF.

The chain recombines TRBV10-3 with TRBJ2-6; 12 nucleotides match TRBD1. This CDR3 has 17 amino acids. Looked up from germline, CDR1 is ENHRY and CDR2 is SYGVKD. The trim removed 4 bases at V and 4 bases at J, leaving 5 bases unmatched. The CDR3 DNA reads as TGTGCCATCAGTGCGGGACAGGGGGCCCGGGGGGCCAACGTCCTGACTTTC. As protein: CAISAGQGARGANVLTF.

The V and J genes are TRBV5-1 and TRBJ2-2; D is possibly TRBD1 (6 bases). Germline lookup yields CDR1 SGHRS and CDR2 YFSETQ. This CDR3 comprises 17 residues. Between the trimmed V and J ends, which lost 4 bases and 2 bases, there was a span of 18 bases. The CDR3 region is CASSTPPGQPNTGELFF. CDR3 sequence (DNA): TGCGCCAGCAGCACCCCACCTGGACAGCCCAACACCGGGGAGCTGTTTTTT.

The rearrangement uses TRBV4-2 and TRBJ1-6; 7 bases fit TRBD1. Germline V CDR1 and CDR2: LGHNA, YNFKEQ. This CDR3 comprises 16 residues. V shed 0 bases and J 6 bases; nucleotides not matched to a gene: 5. CDR3: CASSQDVRQGNSPLHF. DNA of the CDR3: TGTGCCAGCAGCCAAGATGTGCGACAGGGTAATTCACCCCTCCACTTT.

The V and J genes are TRBV6-6 and TRBJ1-5, with unresolved D. V was clipped by 7 bases and J by 0 bases, with 13 bases between them. The CDR3 contains 15 residues. CDR1 and CDR2 (germline): MNHNY, SVGAGI (reference sequence). The CDR3 here is CASTPDEYSNQPQHF. The CDR3 nucleotides read TGTGCCAGCACCCCCGATGAGTATAGCAATCAGCCCCAGCATTTT.

The chain joins TRBV5-4 to TRBJ2-4; D gene ambiguous. V was trimmed by 4 bases and J by 3 bases, leaving 11 bases between them. This CDR3 region has 14 residues. CDR1 and CDR2 from the germline V gene are SGHNT and YYREEE (reference sequence). Here the CDR3 reads CASSPRYDKNIQYF. In DNA, the CDR3 is TGTGCCAGCAGCCCCCGTTATGACAAAAACATTCAGTACTTC.

This chain links TRBV18 with TRBJ1-1; possible D gene TRBD1, 5 bases. The CDR3 sequence is 14 residues long. Trimming stripped 6 bases from V and 11 bases from J, with 22 bases between. The germline CDR1 and CDR2 sequences are KGHSH and LQKENI. The CDR3 nucleotides read TGTGCCAGCTCCCAAGGACAACTACTCCGGGAGGCTTTCTTT. Protein product: CASSQGQLLREAFF.

As DNA, the CDR3 is TGTGCCAGCAGCCCCGGCCGCTATCAGCGGGAGACCCAGTACTTC. It codes for CASSPGRYQRETQYF. The gene calls are TRBV7-8 and TRBJ2-5; TRBD2 is a possible D gene (5 bases). The CDR3 totals 15 residues. Trimming left V 5 bases short and J 5 bases short, with 18 bases between. From germline, CDR1 is SGHVS and CDR2 FQNEAQ.

The chain is built from TRBV9 and TRBJ2-5; D is unresolved. V was pared by 0 bases and J by 5 bases, with 8 bases between. The CDR3 spans 13 residues. CDR1 is SGDLS and CDR2 is YYNGEE in the germline V gene. CDR3 residues: CASSVVPGETQYF. For the CDR3, the DNA is TGTGCCAGCAGCGTAGTACCTGGGGAGACCCAGTACTTC.

This clone occurred once. This chain uses TRBV4-2 with TRBJ1-2; D is perhaps TRBD1 (5 bases). CDR3 length: 15 residues. CDR1 LGHNA and CDR2 YNFKEQ come from the germline V gene. V lost 4 bases, J lost 9 bases, and 21 bases lay in between. The CDR3 sequence: CASSRPGTADESYTF. The CDR3 coding sequence is TGTGCCAGCAGCCGCCCCGGGACGGCGGATGAGAGCTACACCTTC.

This clone occurred once. V usage is TRBV7-3 and J usage is TRBJ1-5, with a weak D call TRBD1 (5 bases). The V and J ends lost 5 bases and 0 bases respectively, with 20 bases between them. The CDR3 is 18 amino acids. Germline V CDR1 and CDR2: SGHTA, FQGTGA. CDR3 region: CASSHSRPGSYSNQPQHF. The CDR3 DNA is TGTGCCAGCAGCCACTCGCGGCCAGGGAGTTATAGCAATCAGCCCCAGCATTTT.

This clone came up once. This sequence joins TRBV29-1 and TRBJ2-7; 7 bases match TRBD1. CDR1 is SQVTM, CDR2 ANQGSEA, per germline. V shed 4 bases and J 1 base; nucleotides not matched to a gene: 4. This CDR3 region has 13 residues. CDR3 loop: CSVGTGESYEQYF. The CDR3 region has the DNA TGCAGCGTTGGGACAGGAGAGTCCTACGAGCAGTACTTC.

This sequence joins TRBV5-5 and TRBJ1-2, with 7 bases fitting TRBD1. After removal of 2 bases from V and 8 bases from J, the junction contained 6 bases not matched to a gene. Germline V gives CDR1 SGHKS, CDR2 YYEKEE (reference sequence). The CDR3 sequence is 13 residues long. For the CDR3, the DNA is TGTGCCAGCAGCTTTACAGGGGAGGGAGGCTACACCTTC. Protein: CASSFTGEGGYTF. The entire variable domain, with the rest obtained from reference TRBV5-5 and TRBJ1-2, is as follows: DAGVTQSPTHLIKTRGQQVTLRCSPISGHKSVSWYQQVLGQGPQFIFQYYEKEERGRGNFPDRFSARQFPNYSSELNVNALLLGDSALYLCASSFTGEGGYTFGSGTRLTVV.

This chain links TRBV27 with TRBJ1-2; D not resolved. Germline CDR1 MNHEY, CDR2 SMNVEV (reference sequence). Between the trimmed V and J ends, which lost 3 bases and 8 bases, there was a span of 13 bases. This CDR3 contains 13 residues. As DNA, the CDR3 is TGTGCCAGCAGTTTTATGGCGGGAGCCGGCTACACCTTC. Amino acid sequence: CASSFMAGAGYTF.

The gene calls are TRBV10-3 and TRBJ2-1, with 9 bases lining up with TRBD1. J was trimmed by 5 bases and V by 6 bases; bases with no gene match: 8. The germline V gene encodes CDR1 ENHRY and CDR2 SYGVKD. CDR3 size: 15 residues. The CDR3 coding sequence is TGTGCCATCAGGGATCCGGGACAGGGTAACAATGAGCAGTTCTTC. Protein sequence: CAIRDPGQGNNEQFF.

The CDR3 loop reads CATSRDRPRSSYEQYF. In nucleotides, the CDR3 is TGTGCCACCAGCAGAGACAGGCCCCGGAGCTCCTACGAGCAGTACTTC. The rearrangement links TRBV15 to TRBJ2-5, with D uncertain. The DNA matches TRBJ2-7 better at its end, which makes the J call doubtful. Germline-derived CDR1 and CDR2 are LNHNV and YYDKDF (reference sequence). CDR3 length equals 16 residues.

This clone was counted a single time. The chain employs TRBV20-1 and TRBJ2-1; D gene unclear. V lost 6 bases, J lost 8 bases, and 11 bases lay in between. Germline V gene data show CDR1 as DFQATT and CDR2 as SNEGSKA (reference sequence). There are 11 residues in the CDR3. The CDR3 DNA reads as TGCAGTGCCCCGATTGTCGATGAGCAGTTCTTC. This codes for CSAPIVDEQFF.

The rearrangement uses TRBV7-9 and TRBJ1-2; 7 nucleotides align to TRBD1. Germline lookup yields CDR1 SEHNR and CDR2 FQNEAQ (reference sequence). V shed 3 bases, J shed 4 bases, and the junction held 8 bases outside the gene matches. The CDR3 is 15 amino acids. The CDR3 nucleotides are TGTGCCAGCAGCTTCCGGGACAGCAGGGGCTATGGCTACACCTTC. Translating gives CASSFRDSRGYGYTF. Full variable domain (missing parts from reference TRBV7-9 and TRBJ1-2): DTGVSQNPRHKITKRGQNVTFRCDPISEHNRLYWYRQTLGQGPEFLTYFQNEAQLEKSRLLSDRFSAERPKGSFSTLEIQRTEQGDSAMYLCASSFRDSRGYGYTFGSGTRLTVV.

V is TRBV11-2 and J is TRBJ1-2; possible D gene TRBD1, 5 bases. The CDR3 has 14 amino acids. Germline-derived CDR1 and CDR2 are SGHAT and FQNNGV. V was pared by 3 bases and J by 5 bases, with 13 bases between. The CDR3 here is CASSLGTAIYGYTF. In DNA form, the CDR3 reads TGTGCCAGCAGCTTGGGGACGGCGATTTATGGCTACACCTTC.

The table lists this clone with a count of one. V is TRBV27 and J is TRBJ1-3; D call uncertain. Germline CDR1 MNHEY, CDR2 SMNVEV (reference sequence). The CDR3 consists of 14 residues. CDR3 amino acids: CASTQISSGNTIYF. The CDR3 nucleotides read TGTGCTAGTACACAAATAAGCTCTGGAAACACCATATATTTT.

This clone appeared a single time. The V and J genes are TRBV28 and TRBJ1-2; 8 bases fit TRBD1. Losses at the gene ends were 3 bases for V and 5 bases for J; bases not matched to a gene: 2. This CDR3 spans 13 amino acids. Germline loops: CDR1 MDHEN, CDR2 SYDVKM. The CDR3 coding sequence is TGTGCCAGCAGTTTTAGACAGGGGTATGGCTACACCTTC. Translation: CASSFRQGYGYTF.

The chain links TRBV6-5 to TRBJ1-6, with D unresolved. Between the trimmed V and J ends, which lost 6 bases and 0 bases, there was a span of 3 bases. This CDR3 region has 13 residues. CDR1 and CDR2 from the germline V gene are MNHEY and SVGAGI. CDR3 sequence: CASRLSYNSPLHF. The CDR3 DNA sequence: TGTGCCAGCAGACTCTCCTATAATTCACCCCTCCACTTT.

V is TRBV7-2 and J is TRBJ2-5; 11 nucleotides agree with TRBD2. Per the germline V gene, CDR1 is SGHTA and CDR2 is FQGNSA. This CDR3 comprises 15 residues. J gave up 4 bases and V 4 bases, and 5 bases lay outside the gene matches. The CDR3 DNA sequence: TGTGCCAGCAGCTCAAGACTAGCGGGGACAGAGACCCAGTACTTC. It encodes CASSSRLAGTETQYF.